What follows describes a single T cell receptor beta chain. Its target is unknown. Each and every patient relapsed after autologous stem cell transplantation, and patients got differing brentuximab vedotin exposure. The data are from a study of PD-1 blockade in classical Hodgkin lymphoma. Looking at the study overall: Patients got intravenous nivolumab 3 mg/kg every 2 weeks. Study-level findings and limits: What drove the repertoire differences, possibly disease activity or prior therapy, has not been defined. Healthy donors reportedly exceeded newly diagnosed patients in baseline TCR diversity. By C4D1, CD4+ diversity increased significantly, especially in complete responders.

Generated by immunoSEQ multiplex PCR, the TCRdb table keeps only in-frame clones and is missing some. The sample shows 20,000 to 30,000 clones, about 74% of them seen only once. The receptor comes from a human donor with classical Hodgkin lymphoma. Specimen: peripheral blood mononuclear cells (PBMCs), collected before the second cycle of nivolumab.

The CDR3 DNA reads as TGTGCTAGTGGTTCCGGGCTACTAGCGGGAGCAGATACGCAGTATTTT. As protein: CASGSGLLAGADTQYF. The chain joins TRBV12-5 to TRBJ2-3, with TRBD2 matching 11 bases. J gave up 4 bases and V 4 bases, and 7 bases lay outside the gene matches. CDR3 length: 16 residues. Per the germline V gene, CDR1 is LGHNT and CDR2 is FRNRAP. Based on the CDR3 plus reference TRBV12-5 and TRBJ2-3, the full variable domain is DARVTQTPRHKVTEMGQEVTMRCQPILGHNTVFWYRQTMMQGLELLAYFRNRAPLDDSGMPKDRFSAEMPDATLATLKIQPSEPRDSAVYFCASGSGLLAGADTQYFGPGTRLTVL.